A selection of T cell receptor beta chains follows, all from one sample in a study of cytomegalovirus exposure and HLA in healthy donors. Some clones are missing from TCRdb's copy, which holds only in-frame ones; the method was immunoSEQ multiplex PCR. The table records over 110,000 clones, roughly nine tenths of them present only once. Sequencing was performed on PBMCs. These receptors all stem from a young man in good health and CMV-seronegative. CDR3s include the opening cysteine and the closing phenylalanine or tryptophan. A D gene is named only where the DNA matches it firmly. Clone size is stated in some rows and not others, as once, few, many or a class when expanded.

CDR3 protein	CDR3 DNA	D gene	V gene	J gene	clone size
CASSFRSAYNEQFF	TGTGCCAGCAGCTTTCGCAGCGCGTACAATGAGCAGTTCTTC	NA	TRBV7-2	TRBJ2-1	NA
CASSHKNTEAFF	TGTGCCAGTAGTCACAAGAACACTGAAGCTTTCTTT	NA	TRBV19	TRBJ1-1	NA
CSAPVGSSTSGANVLTF	TGCAGCGCCCCTGTGGGCAGCAGTACCTCTGGGGCCAACGTCCTGACTTTC	NA	TRBV29-1	TRBJ2-6	NA
CASSLALAGATYEQYF	TGTGCCAGCAGCTTGGCACTAGCGGGGGCCACCTACGAGCAGTACTTC	TRBD2	TRBV7-8	TRBJ2-7	once
CASSWVDSGSSYNEQFF	TGCGCCAGCAGCTGGGTGGATAGCGGGAGCTCCTACAATGAGCAGTTCTTC	TRBD2	TRBV5-1	TRBJ2-1	NA
CASSLGGDGYTF	TGTGCCAGCAGCTTAGGCGGGGATGGCTACACCTTC	NA	TRBV7-8	TRBJ1-2	NA
CASSAPHRAGNTIYF	TGTGCCAGCAGTGCCCCTCACAGGGCTGGAAACACCATATATTTT	NA	TRBV6-1	TRBJ1-3	NA
CASSPRAGELFF	TGTGCCAGCAGCCCCAGGGCCGGGGAGCTGTTTTTT	NA	TRBV7-7	TRBJ2-2	NA
CASSLAPRQGGDIQYF	TGTGCCAGCAGCTTAGCCCCTCGACAGGGGGGGGACATTCAGTACTTC	TRBD1	TRBV11-2	TRBJ2-4	NA
CATSPKGLAGSRQFF	TGTGCCACCAGCCCCAAGGGACTAGCGGGATCCCGGCAGTTCTTC	TRBD2	TRBV15	TRBJ2-1	NA
CASSIRDRGFNEQFF	TGTGCCAGCAGCATCCGGGACAGGGGGTTCAATGAGCAGTTCTTC	TRBD1	TRBV6-1	TRBJ2-1	NA
CASSFGLLSSYNSPLHF	TGTGCCAGCAGCTTCGGACTGTTAAGCTCCTATAATTCACCCCTCCACTTT	NA	TRBV13	TRBJ1-6	NA
CATSRDRGNGYGYTF	TGTGCCACCAGCAGAGACAGGGGGAATGGATATGGCTACACCTTC	TRBD1	TRBV15	TRBJ1-2	NA
CASSSYRGSGNTIYF	TGTGCCAGCAGTTCGTACAGGGGCTCTGGAAACACCATATATTTT	TRBD1	TRBV6-5	TRBJ1-3	NA
CASSPLDSMFHEQYF	TGTGCCAGTAGTCCTTTGGACAGTATGTTCCACGAGCAGTACTTC	NA	TRBV19	TRBJ2-7	NA